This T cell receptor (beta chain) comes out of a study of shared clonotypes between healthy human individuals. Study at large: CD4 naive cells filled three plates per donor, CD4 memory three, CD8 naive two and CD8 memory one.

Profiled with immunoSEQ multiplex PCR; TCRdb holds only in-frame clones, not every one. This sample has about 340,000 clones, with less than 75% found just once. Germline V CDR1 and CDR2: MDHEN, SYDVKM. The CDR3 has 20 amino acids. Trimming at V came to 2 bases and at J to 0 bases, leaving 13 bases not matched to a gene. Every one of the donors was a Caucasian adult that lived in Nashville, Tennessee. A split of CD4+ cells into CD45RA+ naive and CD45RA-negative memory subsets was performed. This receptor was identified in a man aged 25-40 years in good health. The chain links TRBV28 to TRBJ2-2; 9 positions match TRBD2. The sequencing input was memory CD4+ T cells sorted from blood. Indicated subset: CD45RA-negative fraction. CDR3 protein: CASSLIGLSGRTPNTGELFF. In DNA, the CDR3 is TGTGCCAGCAGTTTAATTGGTTTGAGCGGGAGGACTCCGAACACCGGGGAGCTGTTTTTT.